This TCR beta chain was identified during a study of monozygotic twins with inflammatory bowel disease. TCRdb processed the 5' RACE reads again and assigns one entry to each CDR3 protein, with no DNA. Recorded for this sample: around 230,000 distinct CDR3 sequences. Germline CDR1 reads MNHEY; CDR2 reads SVGAGI. There are 12 residues in the CDR3. Source material: blood. The origin of this receptor is a human donor with ulcerative colitis or Crohn's disease, or a healthy co-twin of an affected twin (not recorded which). V gene TRBV6-5 combines with J gene TRBJ2-7; TCRdb picks TRBD2, but there is no DNA to check that call. The CDR3 loop is CASSQGPWGQYF.